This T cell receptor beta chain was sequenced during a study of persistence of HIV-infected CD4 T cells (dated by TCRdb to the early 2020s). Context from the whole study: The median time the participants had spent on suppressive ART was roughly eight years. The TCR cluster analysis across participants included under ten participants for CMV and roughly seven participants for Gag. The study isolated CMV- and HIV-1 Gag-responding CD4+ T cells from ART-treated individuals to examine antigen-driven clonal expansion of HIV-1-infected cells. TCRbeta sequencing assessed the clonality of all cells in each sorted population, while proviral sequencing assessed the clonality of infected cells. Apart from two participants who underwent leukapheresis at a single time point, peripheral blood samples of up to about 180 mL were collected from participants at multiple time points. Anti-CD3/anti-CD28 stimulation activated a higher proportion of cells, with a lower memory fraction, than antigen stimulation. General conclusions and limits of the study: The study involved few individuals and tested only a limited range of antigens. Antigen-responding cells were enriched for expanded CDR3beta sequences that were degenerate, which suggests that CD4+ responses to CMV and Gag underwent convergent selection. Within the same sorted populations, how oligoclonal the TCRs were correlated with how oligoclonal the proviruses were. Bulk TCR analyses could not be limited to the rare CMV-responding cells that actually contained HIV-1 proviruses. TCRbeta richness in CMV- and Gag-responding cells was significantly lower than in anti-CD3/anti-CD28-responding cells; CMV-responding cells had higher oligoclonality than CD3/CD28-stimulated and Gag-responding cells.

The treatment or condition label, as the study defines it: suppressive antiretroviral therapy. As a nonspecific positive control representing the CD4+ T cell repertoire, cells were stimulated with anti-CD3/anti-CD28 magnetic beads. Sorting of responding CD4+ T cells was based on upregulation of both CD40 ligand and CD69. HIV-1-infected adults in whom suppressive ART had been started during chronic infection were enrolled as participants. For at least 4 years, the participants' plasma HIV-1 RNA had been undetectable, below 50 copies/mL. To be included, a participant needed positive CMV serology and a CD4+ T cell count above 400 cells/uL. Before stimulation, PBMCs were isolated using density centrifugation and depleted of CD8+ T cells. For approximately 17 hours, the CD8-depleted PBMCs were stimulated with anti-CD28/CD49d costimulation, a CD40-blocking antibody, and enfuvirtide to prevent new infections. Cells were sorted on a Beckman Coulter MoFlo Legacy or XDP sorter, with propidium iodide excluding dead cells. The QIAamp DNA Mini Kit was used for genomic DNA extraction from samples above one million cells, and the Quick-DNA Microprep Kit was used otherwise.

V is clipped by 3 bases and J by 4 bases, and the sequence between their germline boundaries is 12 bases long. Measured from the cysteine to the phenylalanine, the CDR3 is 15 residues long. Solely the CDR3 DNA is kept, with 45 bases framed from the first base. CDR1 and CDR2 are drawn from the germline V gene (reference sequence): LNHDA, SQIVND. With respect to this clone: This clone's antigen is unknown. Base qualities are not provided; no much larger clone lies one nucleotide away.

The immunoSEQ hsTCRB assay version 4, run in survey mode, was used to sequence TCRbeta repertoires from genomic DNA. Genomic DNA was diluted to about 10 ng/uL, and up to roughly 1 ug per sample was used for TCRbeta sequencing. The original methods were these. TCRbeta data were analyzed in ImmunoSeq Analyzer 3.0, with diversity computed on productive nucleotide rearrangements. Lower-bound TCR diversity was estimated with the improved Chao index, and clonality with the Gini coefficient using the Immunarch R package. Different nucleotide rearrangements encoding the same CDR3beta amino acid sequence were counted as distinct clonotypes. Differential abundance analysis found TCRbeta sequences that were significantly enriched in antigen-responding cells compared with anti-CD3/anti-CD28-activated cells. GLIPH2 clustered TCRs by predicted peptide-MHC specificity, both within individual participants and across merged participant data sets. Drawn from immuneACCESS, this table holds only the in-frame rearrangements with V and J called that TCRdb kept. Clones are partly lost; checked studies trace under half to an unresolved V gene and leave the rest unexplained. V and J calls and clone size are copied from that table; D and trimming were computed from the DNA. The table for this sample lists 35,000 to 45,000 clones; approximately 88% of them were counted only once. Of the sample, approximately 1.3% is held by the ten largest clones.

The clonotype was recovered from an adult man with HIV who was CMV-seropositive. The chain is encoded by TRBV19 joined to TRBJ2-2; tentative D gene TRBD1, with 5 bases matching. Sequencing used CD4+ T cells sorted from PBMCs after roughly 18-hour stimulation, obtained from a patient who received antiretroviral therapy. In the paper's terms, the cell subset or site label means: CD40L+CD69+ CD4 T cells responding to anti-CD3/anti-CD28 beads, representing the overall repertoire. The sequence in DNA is TGTGCCAGTAGTATTGGCAGGGTAGGCACCGGGGAGCTGTTTTTT. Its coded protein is CASSIGRVGTGELFF.